A single sample gave rise to the 15 T cell receptor beta chains below, sequenced in a study of blood T cell repertoires in COVID-19 (dated by TCRdb to 2018 to 2020). Receptors were amplified or captured by the immunoSEQ multiplex PCR assay. This immuneACCESS table, as held by TCRdb, lists in-frame sequences with V and J called but not all clones. Of the missing ones, under half trace to an unresolved V gene in checked studies; the others have no known cause. The sample table lists about 46,000 clones, less than 90% of them with a count of one. The ten biggest clones cover nearly 7.5% of the sample. Source material: peripheral blood. The source is a man in his sixties with active COVID-19.

The chain recombines TRBV2 with TRBJ1-4, with D unresolved. Germline V gene sequence: CDR1 SNHLY, CDR2 FYNNEI. The CDR3 is 15 amino acids. Trimming left V 3 bases short and J 0 bases short, with 8 bases between. CDR3 DNA sequence: TGTGCCAGCAGTGAGGAACAGACAACTAATGAAAAACTGTTTTTT. Its protein product is CASSEEQTTNEKLFF. Drawing the rest from reference TRBV2 and TRBJ1-4, the complete variable domain is EPEVTQTPSHQVTQMGQEVILRCVPISNHLYFYWYRQILGQKVEFLVSFYNNEISEKSEIFDDQFSVERPDGSNFTLKIRSTKLEDSAMYFCASSEEQTTNEKLFFGSGTQLSVL.

This clone has a handful of counts. The chain carries TRBV29-1 and TRBJ1-1; D ambiguous. The CDR3 contains 14 residues. V was clipped by 2 bases and J by 4 bases, with 14 bases between them. The germline gives CDR1 SQVTM, CDR2 ANQGSEA. The CDR3 DNA follows: TGCAGCGTTGAATCGGAGGGTTGGGGCACTGAAGCTTTCTTT. It encodes CSVESEGWGTEAFF.

The V gene is TRBV7-2, the J gene TRBJ2-7; D uncertain. Germline CDR1 is SGHTA and CDR2 is FQGNSA. Trimming shortened V by 8 bases and J by 2 bases, and 13 bases separated the two germline ends. The CDR3 contains 13 residues. The CDR3 here is CASPLRITYEQYF. The CDR3 DNA reads TGTGCCAGCCCCCTCAGGATCACCTACGAGCAGTACTTC. Full variable domain (rest looked up from reference TRBV7-2 and TRBJ2-7): GAGVSQSPSNKVTEKGKDVELRCDPISGHTALYWYRQSLGQGLEFLIYFQGNSAPDKSGLPSDRFSAERTGGSVSTLTIQRTQQEDSAVYLCASPLRITYEQYFGPGTRLTVT.

There are a few counts of this clone. V and J are TRBV6-5 and TRBJ2-7, with 8 bases that match TRBD2. Trimming took 6 bases from V and 6 from J; bases not matched to a gene: 10. From germline, CDR1 is MNHEY and CDR2 SVGAGI. The CDR3 extends over 14 amino acids. CDR3 amino acids: CASREGTSSLEQYF. The CDR3 region has the DNA TGTGCCAGCAGGGAGGGGACTAGTTCTCTCGAGCAGTACTTC.

The J gene is TRBJ1-2, the V gene TRBV19; no reliable D call. The V and J ends lost 6 bases and 0 bases respectively, with 20 bases between them. CDR3 size: 17 residues. Germline CDR1 and CDR2: LNHDA and SQIVND (reference sequence). CDR3 nucleotide sequence: TGTGCCAGTAGCGGGTCCGCCCGACGGGTCTCTAACTATGGCTACACCTTC. Translating gives CASSGSARRVSNYGYTF.

In its sample, this clone was seen once. Written as DNA, the CDR3 is TGTGCCAGCAGCTCGGGACAGAACACTGAAGCTTTCTTT. The encoded protein is CASSSGQNTEAFF. V gene TRBV7-2 combines with J gene TRBJ1-1, with a weak D call TRBD1 (6 bases). The V and J ends lost 4 bases and 1 base respectively, with 7 bases between them. Germline V CDR1 and CDR2: SGHTA, FQGNSA. The CDR3 sequence is 13 residues long.

The chain combines TRBV3-1 (or the pseudogene TRBV3-2) with TRBJ2-3; 16 nucleotides agree with TRBD2. The trim removed 0 bases at V and 8 bases at J, leaving 2 bases unmatched. Germline lookup yields CDR1 LGHDT and CDR2 YNNKEL (reference sequence). This CDR3 contains 16 residues. CDR3 region: CASSQDGTSGRGTQYF. The DNA for the CDR3 is TGTGCCAGCAGCCAAGATGGGACTAGCGGGAGGGGTACGCAGTATTTT.

This chain connects TRBV7-9 to TRBJ2-2; 7 nucleotides line up with TRBD1. The CDR3 contains 17 residues. The germline gives CDR1 SEHNR, CDR2 FQNEAQ (reference sequence). Germline trimming cut 3 bases from V and 0 bases from J; bases unmatched to any gene: 7. The CDR3 DNA reads as TGTGCCAGCAGCTTTTCTCGGACAGGCTCGAACACCGGGGAGCTGTTTTTT. This encodes CASSFSRTGSNTGELFF.

The CDR3 DNA is TGTGCCAGCAGGAGGGAAGAGACCCAGTACTTC. Amino acid sequence: CASRREETQYF. This chain links TRBV7-2 with TRBJ2-5, with D possibly TRBD2 on 5 matching bases. CDR1 and CDR2 from the germline V gene are SGHTA and FQGNSA. CDR3 length: 11 amino acids. Trimming took 6 bases from V and 3 from J, leaving 5 bases between them.

V usage is TRBV28 and J usage is TRBJ2-3; 8 bases are shared with TRBD2. The V segment lost 8 bases and the J segment 2 bases; nucleotides outside the gene matches: 9. Per germline, CDR1 MDHEN and CDR2 SYDVKM. The CDR3 runs 15 residues. The CDR3 DNA reads as TGTGCCAGCGGTTCGGGGGGGCCTTACACAGATACGCAGTATTTT. Amino acids: CASGSGGPYTDTQYF.

The chain joins TRBV19 to TRBJ2-2, with 10 nucleotides matching TRBD1. Germline V CDR1 and CDR2: LNHDA, SQIVND (reference sequence). CDR3 length: 14 amino acids. The trim removed 6 bases at V and 7 bases at J, leaving 5 bases unmatched. The CDR3 is CASSKDRGVGELFF. CDR3 DNA sequence: TGTGCCAGTAGCAAGGACAGGGGGGTCGGGGAGCTGTTTTTT. Drawing the rest from reference TRBV19 and TRBJ2-2, the complete variable domain is DGGITQSPKYLFRKEGQNVTLSCEQNLNHDAMYWYRQDPGQGLRLIYYSQIVNDFQKGDIAEGYSVSREKKESFPLTVTSAQKNPTAFYLCASSKDRGVGELFFGEGSRLTVL.

The chain links TRBV19 to TRBJ2-2; 7 bases agree with TRBD1. The V gene's germline CDR1 is LNHDA and CDR2 SQIVND (reference sequence). There are 15 residues in the CDR3. With 6 bases clipped from V and 0 bases from J, the junction kept 4 bases outside the gene matches. In DNA, the CDR3 is TGTGCCAGTAGAGGGGGCCGGCCGAACACCGGGGAGCTGTTTTTT. Translated: CASRGGRPNTGELFF.

The chain has TRBV19 and TRBJ2-1; 9 bases align to TRBD2. The length of the CDR3 is 16 residues. J lost 3 bases, V lost 5 bases, and 8 bases had no gene match. In germline, CDR1 is LNHDA, CDR2 SQIVND (reference sequence). The chain's CDR3 is CASSRAGTSFYNEQFF. The CDR3 nucleotides are TGTGCCAGTAGTCGAGCCGGGACTAGCTTCTACAATGAGCAGTTCTTC.

As DNA, the CDR3 is TGTGCCAGCAGGGTGACAGGCGATAGCAATCAGCCCCAGCATTTT. This sequence encodes CASRVTGDSNQPQHF. J is TRBJ1-5 and V is TRBV6-4; D perhaps matches TRBD1 (6 bases). V lost 6 bases, J lost 0 bases, and 12 bases lay in between. Germline CDR1 and CDR2: MRHNA and SNTAGT. This CDR3 has 15 residues.

The chain has TRBV3-1 (or the pseudogene TRBV3-2) and TRBJ2-6, with TRBD1 matching 10 bases. The ends lost 5 bases at V and 2 bases at J; junction bases unmatched: 9. Germline CDR1 LGHDT, CDR2 YNNKEL (reference sequence). The length of the CDR3 is 18 residues. The CDR3 DNA follows: TGTGCCAGCAGCTCCATCATAGGACAGGGGGCTGGGGCCAACGTCCTGACTTTC. Translating it yields CASSSIIGQGAGANVLTF.